The clone carrying this T cell receptor beta chain was seen only once. CDR3 length: 13 residues. Trimming removed 4 bases from V and 6 bases from J; junction bases left unmatched: 5. Germline CDR1 SQVTM, CDR2 ANQGSEA. This specimen comes from a study of cytomegalovirus exposure and HLA in healthy donors. A multiplex PCR was run with 60 Vbeta primers and 13 Jbeta primers. Sequencing was performed with immunoSEQ multiplex PCR; in TCRdb, only in-frame clones are kept and a portion is missing. The table lists approximately 260,000 clones, nearly 95% of them singletons. Sequenced sample: PBMCs. This TCR was sampled from a girl between 2 and 10 years old in good health and CMV-seronegative. J is TRBJ1-4 and V is TRBV29-1; TRBD1 aligns across 7 bases. CDR3 DNA: TGCAGCGTTGTTAGACAGGGAGATGAAAAACTGTTTTTT. Protein sequence: CSVVRQGDEKLFF.